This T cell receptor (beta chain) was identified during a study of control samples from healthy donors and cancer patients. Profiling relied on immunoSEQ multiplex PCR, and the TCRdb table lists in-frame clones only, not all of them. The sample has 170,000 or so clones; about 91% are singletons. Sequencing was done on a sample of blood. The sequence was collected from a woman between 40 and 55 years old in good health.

The CDR3 loop reads CASSFMDRSGQPQHF. The CDR3 DNA sequence: TGTGCCAGCAGTTTTATGGACAGATCGGGTCAGCCCCAGCATTTT. The V call is TRBV6-5, the J call TRBJ1-5; D possibly corresponds to TRBD1 (6 bases). Trimming removed 4 bases from V and 6 bases from J, with 16 bases in between. Germline assignment: CDR1 MNHEY and CDR2 SVGAGI. The CDR3 contains 15 residues.